Detailed here is one TCR beta chain. The germline CDR1 and CDR2 sequences are SGHVS and FQNEAQ. This CDR3 region has 14 residues. Trimming took 3 bases from V and 5 from J, leaving 14 bases between them. The data originate from a study of cytomegalovirus exposure and HLA in healthy donors. Turning to the study itself: Both the approximately 120 validation repertoires and the roughly 700 first-cohort repertoires used the same platform, as reported by a later analysis.

Here immunoSEQ multiplex PCR was the method, and the copy in TCRdb shows in-frame clones only, minus some. The data hold roughly 82,000 clones, with approximately 93% observed a single time. The sequence was collected from a man in his late teens or twenties in good health and CMV-seronegative. Specimen: PBMCs. This sequence joins TRBV7-8 and TRBJ2-7, with D possibly TRBD2 on 6 matching bases. The CDR3 protein is CASSLGGTYNEQYF. The CDR3 nucleotides are TGTGCCAGCAGCTTGGGGGGTACTTACAACGAGCAGTACTTC.